This paragraph covers one TCR gamma chain sequence. This clone is classified as large (0.1 to 1%). Its binding antigen is unknown. No base quality information exists; no much larger clone differs at one position. In both library methods, multiplex PCR was carried out with primers targeting conserved V and J regions of the TCR genes. Amplicons were purified, pooled and sequenced on an Illumina MiSeq platform. The original pipeline was this. V(D)J alignment, clonotype assembly and translation were performed with MiXCR, whereas functionality assessment and CDR3 repertoire analyses were performed with VDJtools. The IMGT definition of CDR3 was applied, and only productive sequences using functional genes were analyzed, with ORF genes and pseudogenes left out. A custom Python script was used to search all patients and controls for identical amino acid CDR3s of major clonotypes (frequency >=5%). Clonotype frequencies in patients versus controls were compared with a one-sided non-parametric Wilcoxon test. Public reads were reanalyzed in TCRdb with CATT, and rows carrying the same DNA were merged afterwards. The V and J calls reflect TCRdb's pipeline rather than the authors' work. This sample comprises more than 550 gamma-chain clones, approximately 30% of them detected only once. Of the sample, more than 15% falls within the top ten clones.

Spanning cysteine to phenylalanine, the CDR3 consists of 14 amino acids. The retained sequence is limited to the CDR3, 42 bases, with the frame set at the first base. Clipping removes 9 bases from V and 2 bases from J, with 13 as the unmatched junction base count. The CDR1 and CDR2 encoded by the germline V gene (reference sequence) are GITISATS and ISYDGTV. The data were obtained in a study of gamma delta lymphoproliferative disorders and STAT genes (dated by TCRdb to the late 2010s). Turning to the overall study: The LymphoTrack Dx TCRG Assay was used to build gamma-chain libraries from a minimum of 50 ng of genomic DNA. Delta-chain libraries followed the EuroClonality-NGS working group standard operating procedure, because no corresponding Invivoscribe delta assay was available. Within a larger immunophenotypic and STAT-mutation study, TCR gamma and delta CDR3 repertoires were profiled by deep sequencing in Tgammadelta lymphoproliferative disease patients and healthy controls. To confirm the results, all delta-chain samples and two gamma-chain samples were sequenced a second time. What the work shows at the level of the full study, not this receptor alone: Nearly all major patient gamma and delta clonotypes were public, shared with at least one healthy donor; only a couple of gamma clonotypes were private to disease. T cells in controls likely covered a range of maturation stages, whereas leukemic cells were skewed toward terminal effectors, which could potentially limit comparisons between patients and controls. In whole-repertoire clustering, patient gamma repertoires grouped separately from healthy controls, whereas delta repertoires showed no separation between groups. According to the authors, NGS specificity may be reduced at low frequencies, so whether leukemic clones are public or private needs confirmation.

For TCR sequencing, genomic DNA was taken from peripheral blood mononuclear cells isolated from both patients and controls. Controls were approximately 23 healthy adult blood donors, with a median age of around 64 years and some twelve males and some eleven females, matched to patients for age and sex. The receptor's source is a human donor in good health. What was sequenced was blood. Recombination connected TRGV9 to TRGJ1 or TRGJ2. The J gene comes from matching the DNA to germline here; TCRdb lacks it. The CDR3 is CALEWGGHYYKKLF. The DNA sequence reads TGTGCCTTGGAGTGGGGGGGTCATTATTATAAGAAACTCTTT.